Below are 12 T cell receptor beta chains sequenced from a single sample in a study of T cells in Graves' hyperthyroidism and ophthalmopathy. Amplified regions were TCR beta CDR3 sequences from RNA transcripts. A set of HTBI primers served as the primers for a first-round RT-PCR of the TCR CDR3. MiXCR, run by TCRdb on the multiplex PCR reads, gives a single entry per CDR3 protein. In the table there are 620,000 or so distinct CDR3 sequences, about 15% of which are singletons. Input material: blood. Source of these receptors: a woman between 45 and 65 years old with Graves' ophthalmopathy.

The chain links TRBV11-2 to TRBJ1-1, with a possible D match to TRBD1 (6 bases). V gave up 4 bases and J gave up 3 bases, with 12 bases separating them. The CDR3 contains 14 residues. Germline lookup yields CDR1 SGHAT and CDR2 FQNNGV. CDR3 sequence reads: CASSSGVGDTEAFF. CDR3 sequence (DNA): TGTGCCAGCAGCTCAGGGGTTGGGGACACTGAAGCTTTCTTT.

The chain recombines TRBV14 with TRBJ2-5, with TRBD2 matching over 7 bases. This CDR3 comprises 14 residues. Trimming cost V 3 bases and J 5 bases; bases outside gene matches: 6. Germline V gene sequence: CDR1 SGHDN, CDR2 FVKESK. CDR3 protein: CASSHYAGVETQYF. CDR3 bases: TGTGCCAGCAGCCATTATGCGGGAGTGGAGACCCAGTACTTC.

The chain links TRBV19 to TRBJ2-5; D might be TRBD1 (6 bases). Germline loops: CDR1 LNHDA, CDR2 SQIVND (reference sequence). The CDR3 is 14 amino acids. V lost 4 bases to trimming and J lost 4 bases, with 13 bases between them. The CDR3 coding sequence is TGTGCCAGTAGTACGTACAGGGCAAGAGAGACCCAGTACTTC. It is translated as CASSTYRARETQYF.

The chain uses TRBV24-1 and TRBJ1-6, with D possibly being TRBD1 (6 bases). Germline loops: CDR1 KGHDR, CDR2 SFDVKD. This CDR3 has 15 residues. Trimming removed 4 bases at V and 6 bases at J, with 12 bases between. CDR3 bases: TGTGCCACCAGTGACCCCGGACAGAGTAATTCACCCCTCCACTTT. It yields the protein CATSDPGQSNSPLHF.

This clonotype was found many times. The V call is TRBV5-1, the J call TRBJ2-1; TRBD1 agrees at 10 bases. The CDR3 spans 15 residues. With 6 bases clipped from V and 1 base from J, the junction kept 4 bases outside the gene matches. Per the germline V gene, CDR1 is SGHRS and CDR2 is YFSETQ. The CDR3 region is CASTLGQGSYNEQFF. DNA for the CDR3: TGCGCCAGCACCCTGGGACAGGGGTCCTACAATGAGCAGTTCTTC. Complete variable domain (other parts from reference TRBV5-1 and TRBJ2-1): KAGVTQTPRYLIKTRGQQVTLSCSPISGHRSVSWYQQTPGQGLQFLFEYFSETQRNKGNFPGRFSGRQFSNSRSEMNVSTLELGDSALYLCASTLGQGSYNEQFFGPGTRLTVL.

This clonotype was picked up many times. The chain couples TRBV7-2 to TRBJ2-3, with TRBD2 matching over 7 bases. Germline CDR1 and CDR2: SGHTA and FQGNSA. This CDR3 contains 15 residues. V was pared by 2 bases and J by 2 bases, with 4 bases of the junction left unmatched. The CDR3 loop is CASSLYAGVTDTQYF. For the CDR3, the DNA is TGTGCCAGCAGCTTATACGCGGGAGTCACAGATACGCAGTATTTT. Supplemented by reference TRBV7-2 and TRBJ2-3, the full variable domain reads GAGVSQSPSNKVTEKGKDVELRCDPISGHTALYWYRQSLGQGLEFLIYFQGNSAPDKSGLPSDRFSAERTGGSVSTLTIQRTQQEDSAVYLCASSLYAGVTDTQYFGPGTRLTVL.

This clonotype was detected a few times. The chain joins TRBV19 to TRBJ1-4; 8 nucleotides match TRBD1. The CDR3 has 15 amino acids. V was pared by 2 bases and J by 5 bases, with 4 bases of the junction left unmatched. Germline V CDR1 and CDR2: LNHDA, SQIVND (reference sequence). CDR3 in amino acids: CASSITRTGNEKLFF. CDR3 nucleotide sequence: TGTGCCAGTAGTATAACAAGGACAGGGAATGAAAAACTGTTTTTT.

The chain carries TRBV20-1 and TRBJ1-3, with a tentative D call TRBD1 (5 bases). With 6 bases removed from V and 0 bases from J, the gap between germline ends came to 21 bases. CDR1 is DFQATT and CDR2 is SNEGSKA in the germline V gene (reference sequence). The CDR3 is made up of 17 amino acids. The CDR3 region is CSASVTETASSGNTIYF. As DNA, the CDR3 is TGCAGTGCATCCGTGACCGAGACAGCGAGCTCTGGAAACACCATATATTTT.

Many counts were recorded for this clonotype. CDR3 region: CASSILDTNTEAFF. Here the CDR3 DNA reads TGTGCCAGTAGTATACTGGATACGAACACTGAAGCTTTCTTT. The genes are TRBV19 and TRBJ1-1; D is unresolved. The V end lost 2 bases, the J end lost 1 base, and 8 bases lay between the germline ends. Germline CDR1 LNHDA, CDR2 SQIVND (reference sequence). The CDR3 has 14 residues.

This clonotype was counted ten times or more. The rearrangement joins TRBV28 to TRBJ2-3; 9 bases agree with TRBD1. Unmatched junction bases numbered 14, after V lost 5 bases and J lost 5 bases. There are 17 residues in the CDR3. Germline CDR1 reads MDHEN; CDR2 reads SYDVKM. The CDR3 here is CASSLIKPDRGVDTQYF. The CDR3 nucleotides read TGTGCCAGCAGTCTGATCAAACCGGACAGGGGTGTAGATACGCAGTATTTT. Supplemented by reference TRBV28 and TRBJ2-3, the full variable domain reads DVKVTQSSRYLVKRTGEKVFLECVQDMDHENMFWYRQDPGLGLRLIYFSYDVKMKEKGDIPEGYSVSREKKERFSLILESASTNQTSMYLCASSLIKPDRGVDTQYFGPGTRLTVL.

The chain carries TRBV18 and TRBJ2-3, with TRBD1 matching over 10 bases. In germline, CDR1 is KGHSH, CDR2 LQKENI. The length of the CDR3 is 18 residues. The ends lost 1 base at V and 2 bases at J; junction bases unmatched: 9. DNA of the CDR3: TGTGCCAGCTCACCACTCCCACCCGGGACAGGGGTCACAGATACGCAGTATTTT. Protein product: CASSPLPPGTGVTDTQYF.

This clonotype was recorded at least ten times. Here the CDR3 reads CASRPGGRNYGYTF. The CDR3 bases are TGTGCCAGCAGACCGGGGGGACGGAACTATGGCTACACCTTC. The genes are TRBV28 and TRBJ1-2, with a possible D match to TRBD1 (5 bases). Trimming pared 6 bases from V and 2 bases from J, leaving 13 bases between. Germline values: CDR1 MDHEN, CDR2 SYDVKM. The CDR3 is 14 residues long.